This section outlines one T cell receptor (beta chain) sequence together with its context. The PCR was carried out with 60 Vbeta primers and 13 Jbeta primers. Sequencing was performed with immunoSEQ multiplex PCR; in TCRdb, only in-frame clones are kept and a portion is missing. The profile shows approximately 210,000 clones, roughly 80% of them singletons. These data are taken from a study of cytomegalovirus exposure and HLA in healthy donors. Per germline, CDR1 MNHEY and CDR2 SMNVEV (reference sequence). V lost 1 base to trimming and J lost 6 bases, with 6 bases between them. The CDR3 runs 13 residues.

The J gene is TRBJ1-4, the V gene TRBV27, with a tentative D call TRBD1 (5 bases). Material for sequencing was PBMCs. The receptor comes from a male donor in good health and CMV-seropositive. Here the CDR3 reads CASSLLGHEKLFF. The CDR3 nucleotides are TGTGCCAGCAGTTTATTGGGGCATGAAAAACTGTTTTTT.